These 30 T cell receptor beta chains were all obtained from the same sample, sequenced in a study of CD8+CD57+ T cells in acquired aplastic anemia (dated by TCRdb to the late 2010s). The data were produced on an Illumina HiSeq 2000. Profiling of TCR beta VDJ combinations and CDR3 sequences used genomic DNA as the template. In-frame beta chains were kept once TCRdb had trimmed the public reads at Q25 with fastp and called clones with MiXCR. One record per CDR3 amino acid sequence lists the most common genes and DNA. Within this sample are 150,000 to 200,000 distinct CDR3 sequences, with around 47% of them counted one time only. The top ten clones comprise 2.5% to 3.5% of the sample. Flow cytometry had shown CD8+CD57+ cell expansion in the patients selected for sequencing. The sample taken for sequencing was sorted CD4+, CD8+, or CD8+CD57+ T cells (not recorded which) from PBMCs. All receptors derive from a human donor with aplastic anemia.

This clonotype appeared many times. This chain joins TRBV11-2 and TRBJ2-5, with TRBD1 matching over 9 bases. The CDR3 totals 14 residues. Germline loops: CDR1 SGHAT, CDR2 FQNNGV. The V segment lost 4 bases and the J segment 4 bases; nucleotides outside the gene matches: 4. CDR3 DNA sequence: TGTGCCAGCAGCTCGACAGGGGGGCGAGAGACCCAGTACTTC. This sequence encodes CASSSTGGRETQYF.

This clonotype was counted a few times. The CDR3 DNA reads as TGTGCCAGCAGTTCCGCGGGGATTACCTACAATGAGCAGTTCTTC. The encoded protein is CASSSAGITYNEQFF. The rearrangement joins TRBV27 to TRBJ2-1; TRBD2 is a possible D gene (6 bases). The CDR3 consists of 15 residues. Per the germline V gene, CDR1 is MNHEY and CDR2 is SMNVEV (reference sequence). V was cut by 4 bases and J by 2 bases, with 12 bases left in between.

This sequence joins TRBV10-3 and TRBJ1-6; perhaps TRBD1 as D (6 bases). This CDR3 spans 15 amino acids. Germline values: CDR1 ENHRY, CDR2 SYGVKD. Trimming shortened V by 4 bases and J by 8 bases, and 15 bases separated the two germline ends. The chain's CDR3 is CAISGPDRWDSPLHF. The CDR3 region has the DNA TGTGCCATCAGTGGGCCGGACAGATGGGATTCACCCCTCCACTTT.

The chain employs TRBV7-8 and TRBJ2-1, with 7 positions matching TRBD2. The germline CDR1 and CDR2 sequences are SGHVS and FQNEAQ. V lost 6 bases and J lost 7; bases outside the gene matches: 6. The CDR3 is 13 residues long. Here the CDR3 DNA reads TGTGCCAGCAGTTTTGGACTAGGGAATGAGCAGTTCTTC. This sequence encodes CASSFGLGNEQFF.

This clonotype has ten or more counts. V is TRBV12-5 and J is TRBJ2-3; no clear D. The CDR3 has 14 residues. With 1 base removed from V and 3 bases from J, the gap between germline ends came to 8 bases. Germline loops: CDR1 LGHNT, CDR2 FRNRAP. CDR3 amino acids: CASGLDRVTDTQYF. Here the CDR3 DNA reads TGTGCTAGTGGTTTGGACAGAGTAACAGATACGCAGTATTTT.

The chain is built from TRBV30 and TRBJ1-1; D might be TRBD1 (6 bases). Germline V lookup: CDR1 GTSNPN, CDR2 SVGIG (reference sequence). The CDR3 has 14 amino acids. Trimming took off 0 bases at V and 6 bases at J, with 14 bases between the two ends. The CDR3 protein is CAWSVGQGIAEAFF. The CDR3 DNA is TGTGCCTGGAGTGTGGGGCAGGGGATCGCTGAAGCTTTCTTT.

The sample holds many counts of this clonotype. The gene calls are TRBV5-5 and TRBJ1-1; D gene unclear. This CDR3 has 11 residues. The germline V gene has CDR1 SGHKS and CDR2 YYEKEE (reference sequence). Trimming cost V 0 bases and J 10 bases, with 7 bases left between them. Here the CDR3 reads CASSLERVAFF. As DNA, the CDR3 is TGTGCCAGCAGCTTGGAAAGGGTAGCTTTCTTT.

This chain joins TRBV12-3 or TRBV12-4 and TRBJ2-7; possible D gene TRBD2, 5 bases. The CDR3 is made up of 12 amino acids. The V end lost 6 bases, the J end lost 6 bases, and 12 bases lay between the germline ends. As DNA, the CDR3 is TGTGCCAGCAGGTCGGGGTGGGGCGAGCAGTACTTC. Amino acids: CASRSGWGEQYF.

Ten or more counts support this clonotype. The V call is TRBV19, the J call TRBJ1-1; D unclear. Germline CDR1 and CDR2: LNHDA and SQIVND (reference sequence). V was cut by 0 bases and J by 7 bases, with 9 bases left in between. This CDR3 has 13 amino acids. CDR3 loop: CASSIEFGVEAFF. The CDR3 nucleotides are TGTGCCAGTAGTATAGAGTTCGGAGTTGAAGCTTTCTTT.

V and J are TRBV29-1 and TRBJ1-2, with 8 bases matching TRBD1. This CDR3 contains 12 residues. J lost 10 bases, V lost 6 bases, and 10 bases had no gene match. Per the germline V gene, CDR1 is SQVTM and CDR2 is ANQGSEA. This chain's CDR3 is CSVPGGEGFYTF. Written as DNA, the CDR3 is TGCAGCGTCCCAGGGGGCGAAGGTTTCTACACCTTC.

This clonotype showed up many times. The rearrangement joins TRBV7-2 to TRBJ2-5; D perhaps matches TRBD2 (6 bases). From germline, CDR1 is SGHTA and CDR2 FQGNSA. This CDR3 has 18 residues. V lost 6 bases and J 1 base, leaving 24 bases between the germline ends. This CDR3 reads CASSTAGYGAPTQETQYF. CDR3 in DNA: TGTGCCAGCAGTACGGCGGGGTACGGGGCCCCAACCCAAGAGACCCAGTACTTC.

The chain employs TRBV5-4 and TRBJ2-3; 9 positions match TRBD2. After removal of 1 base from V and 2 bases from J, the junction contained 8 bases not matched to a gene. Germline V CDR1 and CDR2: SGHNT, YYREEE (reference sequence). The CDR3 runs to 17 residues. For the CDR3, the DNA is TGTGCCAGCAGCTTGTCTGTGGCGGGGGGGACCACAGATACGCAGTATTTT. Protein sequence: CASSLSVAGGTTDTQYF. Together with reference TRBV5-4 and TRBJ2-3, the CDR3 gives the full variable domain: ETGVTQSPTHLIKTRGQQVTLRCSSQSGHNTVSWYQQALGQGPQFIFQYYREEENGRGNFPPRFSGLQFPNYSSELNVNALELDDSALYLCASSLSVAGGTTDTQYFGPGTRLTVL.

Remarks on this clonotype: It may be a read error: a sequence one base away is much more abundant. Without the conserved terminal phenylalanine or tryptophan, this CDR3 likely stems from a read error. The gene calls are TRBV6-2 or TRBV6-3 and TRBJ2-1; the D is unclear. There are 13 residues in the CDR3. Germline V gives CDR1 MNHEY, CDR2 SVGEGT. Trimming left V 6 bases short and J 4 bases short, with 10 bases between. The CDR3 region is CASSPRSYNEQFL. The CDR3 DNA reads as TGTGCCAGCAGCCCGCGAAGTTACAATGAGCAGTTCCTC.

This chain joins TRBV29-1 and TRBJ1-2; D perhaps matches TRBD1 (5 bases). Germline values: CDR1 SQVTM, CDR2 ANQGSEA. This CDR3 region has 10 residues. Trimming pared 3 bases from V and 8 bases from J, leaving 7 bases between. The CDR3 sequence is CSVDWGGYTF. The CDR3 region has the DNA TGCAGCGTTGATTGGGGGGGCTACACCTTC.

V gene TRBV10-3 combines with J gene TRBJ1-6; unclear D gene. V was trimmed by 3 bases and J by 5 bases, leaving 11 bases between them. Germline V gene data show CDR1 as ENHRY and CDR2 as SYGVKD. The CDR3 consists of 15 residues. CDR3 sequence reads: CAISDLAADNSPLHF. CDR3 DNA sequence: TGTGCCATCAGTGACCTAGCGGCAGATAATTCACCCCTCCACTTT.

The rearrangement uses TRBV9 and TRBJ1-5, with D unclear. Trimming removed 5 bases from V and 5 bases from J, with 14 bases in between. Germline-derived CDR1 and CDR2 are SGDLS and YYNGEE. There are 14 residues in the CDR3. CDR3 sequence reads: CASSRWPADQPQHF. DNA of the CDR3: TGTGCCAGCAGTCGCTGGCCAGCCGATCAGCCCCAGCATTTT.

This chain connects TRBV7-8 to TRBJ2-7; maybe TRBD1 (6 bases). The CDR3 has 14 residues. V lost 3 bases and J 2 bases, leaving 11 bases between the germline ends. CDR1 SGHVS and CDR2 FQNEAQ come from the germline V gene. The CDR3 sequence: CASSFQGTTYEQYF. The CDR3, as DNA: TGTGCCAGCAGCTTTCAGGGGACCACCTACGAGCAGTACTTC.

This clonotype was counted many times. The chain carries TRBV29-1 and TRBJ1-5; 7 positions match TRBD1. Germline V CDR1 and CDR2: SQVTM, ANQGSEA. The CDR3 runs to 14 residues. V shed 4 bases and J 5 bases; nucleotides not matched to a gene: 8. The CDR3 sequence: CSVAVGQGDQPQHF. CDR3 DNA: TGCAGCGTTGCGGTTGGGCAGGGGGATCAGCCCCAGCATTTT.

This clonotype was counted once. The chain carries TRBV25-1 and TRBJ1-2, with 7 bases lining up with TRBD1. CDR3 length: 14 residues. Trimming took 5 bases from V and 4 from J; bases not matched to a gene: 7. Germline V lookup: CDR1 MGHDK, CDR2 SYGVNS. The DNA of the CDR3 is TGTGCCAGCAGTCCCCTGACAGGGATCTATGGCTACACCTTC. This translates into CASSPLTGIYGYTF.

This clonotype has at least ten counts. V is TRBV30 and J is TRBJ1-1, with a tentative D call TRBD1 (6 bases). CDR1 and CDR2 (germline): GTSNPN, SVGIG (reference sequence). V was shortened by 4 bases and J by 5 bases, with 8 bases between the two germline ends. This CDR3 spans 11 amino acids. This CDR3 reads CAWTGETEAFF. The CDR3 DNA sequence: TGTGCCTGGACAGGGGAAACTGAAGCTTTCTTT.

This clonotype was found a few times. The rearrangement joins TRBV29-1 to TRBJ2-3; 14 positions agree with TRBD2. Germline trimming cut 3 bases from V and 4 bases from J; bases unmatched to any gene: 3. CDR3 length equals 15 residues. Germline CDR1 reads SQVTM; CDR2 reads ANQGSEA. Here the CDR3 reads CSVETSGRAADTQYF. As DNA, the CDR3 is TGCAGCGTTGAGACTAGCGGGAGGGCCGCAGATACGCAGTATTTT.

The chain couples TRBV2 to TRBJ1-2, with D possibly being TRBD1 (6 bases). The CDR3 has 13 amino acids. From germline, CDR1 is SNHLY and CDR2 FYNNEI. V lost 4 bases and J lost 7, with 13 bases in between. CDR3 protein: CASSVQGPSGYTF. In DNA, the CDR3 is TGTGCCAGCAGTGTACAGGGACCTAGTGGCTACACCTTC.

This clonotype was seen repeatedly, ten times or more. The chain uses TRBV3-1 and TRBJ1-2; a weak D match, TRBD1 (5 bases). The germline V gene has CDR1 LGHDT and CDR2 YNNKEL (reference sequence). There are 13 residues in the CDR3. Trimming removed 1 base at V and 5 bases at J, with 8 bases between. The CDR3 nucleotides read TGTGCCAGCAGCCAAGGGGGGATTTATGGCTACACCTTC. It is translated as CASSQGGIYGYTF.

The chain couples TRBV15 to TRBJ2-7; 7 bases line up with TRBD1. Trimming took 2 bases from V and 2 from J; bases not matched to a gene: 3. Germline V CDR1 and CDR2: LNHNV, YYDKDF (reference sequence). The CDR3 is 14 amino acids. The CDR3 DNA sequence: TGTGCCACCAGCAGAAACAGGGGCGCCTACGAGCAGTACTTC. Encoded protein: CATSRNRGAYEQYF.

In this sample, this clonotype turned up a few times. CDR3 protein: CASSLAGGPYEQYF. The CDR3 region has the DNA TGTGCCAGCAGCTTAGCCGGCGGTCCCTACGAGCAGTACTTC. This chain uses TRBV7-2 with TRBJ2-7; D gene ambiguous. The V end lost 0 bases, the J end lost 2 bases, and 8 bases lay between the germline ends. This CDR3 is built from 14 residues. Germline V lookup: CDR1 SGHTA, CDR2 FQGNSA.

In this sample, this clonotype turned up many times. This chain connects TRBV9 to TRBJ2-5; possible D gene TRBD1, 6 bases. The V end lost 4 bases, the J end lost 5 bases, and 15 bases lay between the germline ends. In germline, CDR1 is SGDLS, CDR2 YYNGEE. The CDR3 sequence is 14 residues long. CDR3 residues: CASSPFRGWETQYF. The DNA for the CDR3 is TGTGCCAGCAGCCCCTTCAGGGGTTGGGAGACCCAGTACTTC. The whole variable domain, remainder taken from reference TRBV9 and TRBJ2-5, is DSGVTQTPKHLITATGQRVTLRCSPRSGDLSVYWYQQSLDQGLQFLIQYYNGEERAKGNILERFSAQQFPDLHSELNLSSLELGDSALYFCASSPFRGWETQYFGPGTRLLVL.

The V call is TRBV5-1, the J call TRBJ2-7; 7 bases are a match to TRBD1. The germline V gene encodes CDR1 SGHRS and CDR2 YFSETQ. This CDR3 has 15 amino acids. J gave up 0 bases and V 4 bases, and 7 bases lay outside the gene matches. The DNA for the CDR3 is TGCGCCAGCAGCCCGAGGCAGGGGGACTCCTACGAGCAGTACGTC. Its translation: CASSPRQGDSYEQYV.

This clonotype has ten or more counts. The chain uses TRBV9 and TRBJ2-2; D uncertain. Germline lookup yields CDR1 SGDLS and CDR2 YYNGEE. V lost 4 bases to trimming and J lost 0 bases, with 16 bases between them. This CDR3 has 17 amino acids. The DNA for the CDR3 is TGTGCCAGCAGCCCTCAACCCGGGTCCCCGAACACCGGGGAGCTGTTTTTT. Protein: CASSPQPGSPNTGELFF.

In this sample, this clonotype turned up a few times. This chain connects TRBV19 to TRBJ2-6; 7 nucleotides line up with TRBD2. From germline, CDR1 is LNHDA and CDR2 SQIVND (reference sequence). Unmatched junction bases numbered 7, after V lost 7 bases and J lost 4 bases. The CDR3 is 15 residues long. The CDR3 sequence: CASTPSSGGANVLTF. CDR3 nucleotides: TGTGCCAGTACACCCAGTAGCGGGGGGGCCAACGTCCTGACTTTC.

This clonotype has ten or more counts. The genes are TRBV7-2 and TRBJ1-2, with D possibly TRBD1 on 5 matching bases. The length of the CDR3 is 15 residues. Germline lookup yields CDR1 SGHTA and CDR2 FQGNSA. The V end was cut by 5 bases, the J end by 5 bases, with 18 bases between. In DNA form, the CDR3 reads TGTGCCAGCAGCCCCACGTCGGGGGGGGGTTATGGCTACACCTTC. Translation gives CASSPTSGGGYGYTF. Drawing the rest from reference TRBV7-2 and TRBJ1-2, the complete variable domain is GAGVSQSPSNKVTEKGKDVELRCDPISGHTALYWYRQSLGQGLEFLIYFQGNSAPDKSGLPSDRFSAERTGGSVSTLTIQRTQQEDSAVYLCASSPTSGGGYGYTFGSGTRLTVV.